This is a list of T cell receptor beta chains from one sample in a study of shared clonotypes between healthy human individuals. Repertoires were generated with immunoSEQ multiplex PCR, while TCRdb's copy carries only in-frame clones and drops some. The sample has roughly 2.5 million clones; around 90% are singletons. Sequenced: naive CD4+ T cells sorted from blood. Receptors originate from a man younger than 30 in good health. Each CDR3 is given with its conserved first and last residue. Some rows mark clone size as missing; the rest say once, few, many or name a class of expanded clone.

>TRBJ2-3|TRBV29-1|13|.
CSVAGRLADTQYF
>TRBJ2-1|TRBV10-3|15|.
CAISSLAGGTGEQFF
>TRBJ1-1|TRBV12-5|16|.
CVSGLAVGPTSTEAFF
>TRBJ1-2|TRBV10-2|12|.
CASSEPGEGYTF
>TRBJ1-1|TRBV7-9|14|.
CASSPVAVNTEAFF
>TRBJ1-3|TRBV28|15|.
CASRRTASSGNTIYF
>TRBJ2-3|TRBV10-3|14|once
CAITQGYSTDTQYF
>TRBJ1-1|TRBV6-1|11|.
CASSDFGEAFF
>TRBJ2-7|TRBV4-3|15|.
CASSHSLGLAYEQYF
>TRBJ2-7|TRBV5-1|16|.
CASSSRGGQGAREQYF
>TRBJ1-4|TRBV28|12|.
CASRKGNEKLFF
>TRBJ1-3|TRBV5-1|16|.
CASSSTGGVSGNTIYF
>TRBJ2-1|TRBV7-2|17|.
CASSLVAPSGAYNEQFF
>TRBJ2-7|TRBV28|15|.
CASRESPAHGYEQYF
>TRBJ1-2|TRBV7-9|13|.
CASSLEAAYGYTF
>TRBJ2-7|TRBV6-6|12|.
CASSYHPYEQYF
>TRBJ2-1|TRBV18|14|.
CASFAGTSGRAQFF
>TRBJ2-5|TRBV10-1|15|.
CASSEDLGGRETQYF
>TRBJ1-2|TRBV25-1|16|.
CASRMDRGPPGYGYTF
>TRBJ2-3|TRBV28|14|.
CASSFPGPTDTQYF
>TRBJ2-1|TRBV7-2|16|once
CASSLGGSGPYNEQFF
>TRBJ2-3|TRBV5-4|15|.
CASSLERGQADTQYF
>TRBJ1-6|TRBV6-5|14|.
CASSTGQGSSPLHF
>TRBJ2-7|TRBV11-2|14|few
CASSFSYGSYEQYF
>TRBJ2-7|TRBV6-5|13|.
CASQRGGANEQYF
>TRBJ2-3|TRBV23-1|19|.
CASSQSRDGLAGATDTQYF
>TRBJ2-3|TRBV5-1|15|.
CASSPGTKSTDTQYF
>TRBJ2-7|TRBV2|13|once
CAPGGRFTYEQYF
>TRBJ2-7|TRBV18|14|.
CASSPNRGGLEQYF
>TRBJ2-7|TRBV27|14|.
CASSTGKGSYEQYF
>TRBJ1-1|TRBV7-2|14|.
CASSLGPTNTEAFF
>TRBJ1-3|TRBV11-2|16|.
CASSLYSGGIGNTIYF
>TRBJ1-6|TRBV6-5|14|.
CASSRTGERSPLHF
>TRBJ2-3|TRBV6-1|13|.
CASSEEVADTQYF
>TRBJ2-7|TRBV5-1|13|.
CASSFQGAGFQVF
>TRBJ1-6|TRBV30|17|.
CAWSLRDSGGANSPLHF
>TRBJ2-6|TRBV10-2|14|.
CASLPSRGANVLTF
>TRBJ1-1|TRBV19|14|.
CASSEGQGNTEAFF
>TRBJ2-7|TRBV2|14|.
CASLEGLAGNEQYF
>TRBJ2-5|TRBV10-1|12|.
CASTPHRDEEYF
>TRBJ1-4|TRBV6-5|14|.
CASRPDRDREKLFF
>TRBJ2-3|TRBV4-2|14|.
CASRVGQGADTQYF
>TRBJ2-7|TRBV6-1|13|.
CASSERRLREQYF
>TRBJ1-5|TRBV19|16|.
CASSSTGLLVNQPQHF
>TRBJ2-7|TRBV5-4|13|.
CASSLKDSYEQYF
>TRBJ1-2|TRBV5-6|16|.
CASSLEGQLTGYGYTF
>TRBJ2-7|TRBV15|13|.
CATSRDPTYEQYF
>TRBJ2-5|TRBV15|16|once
CATSTGLAGLQETQYF
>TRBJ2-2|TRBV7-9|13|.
CASSLAAFGELFF
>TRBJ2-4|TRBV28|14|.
CASSPTGAKNIQYF
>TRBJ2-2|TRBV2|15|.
CASRKGGAGTGELFF
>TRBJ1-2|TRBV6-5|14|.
CASSYGHAGYGYTF
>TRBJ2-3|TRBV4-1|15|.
CASSRPGGETDTQYF